The 10 T cell receptor beta chains below come from one sample, sequenced in a study of identical twins. TCRdb used MiXCR to reprocess the 5' RACE reads, holding one entry per CDR3 protein. The sample lists 400,000 to 550,000 distinct CDR3 sequences, 24% occurring once. The sample also formed part of further work on T cells expressing NK-cell markers.

The sequencing input was CD4+ T cells sorted from blood. These receptors were collected from a woman aged 18-35 years in good health.

This clonotype has only a few counts. The chain recombines TRBV7-2 with TRBJ2-7; perhaps TRBD1 as D (6 bases). The V end lost 4 bases, the J end lost 0 bases, and 10 bases lay between the germline ends. From germline, CDR1 is SGHTA and CDR2 FQGNSA. There are 14 residues in the CDR3. The CDR3 sequence is CASSSTGSSYEQYF. The CDR3 DNA sequence: TGTGCCAGCAGCTCGACAGGTAGCTCCTACGAGCAGTACTTC. The full variable domain, completed using reference TRBV7-2 and TRBJ2-7, is GAGVSQSPSNKVTEKGKDVELRCDPISGHTALYWYRQSLGQGLEFLIYFQGNSAPDKSGLPSDRFSAERTGGSVSTLTIQRTQQEDSAVYLCASSSTGSSYEQYFGPGTRLTVT.

This clonotype was found a few times. J is TRBJ2-2 and V is TRBV5-1; possible D gene TRBD2, 5 bases. Germline V gene data show CDR1 as SGHRS and CDR2 as YFSETQ. V shed 0 bases and J shed 6 bases, with 6 bases lying between them. The CDR3 length is 13 residues. The CDR3 protein is CASSLERPGELFF. The CDR3 coding sequence is TGCGCCAGCAGCTTGGAGCGGCCCGGGGAGCTGTTTTTT.

This clonotype was counted a few times. The chain employs TRBV24-1 and TRBJ2-1; 8 positions match TRBD2. Germline CDR1 and CDR2: KGHDR and SFDVKD. V lost 7 bases to trimming and J lost 10 bases; unmatched junction nucleotides: 14. The CDR3 sequence is 15 residues long. The CDR3 DNA follows: TGTGCCACCAGCCCGAGGGGAGCGGGAGAGGACGAGCAGTTCTTC. Amino acids: CATSPRGAGEDEQFF.

The rearrangement links TRBV2 to TRBJ2-7, with D possibly TRBD2 on 7 matching bases. CDR1 is SNHLY and CDR2 is FYNNEI in the germline V gene. This CDR3 comprises 12 residues. Trimming left V 8 bases short and J 6 bases short, with 14 bases between. The CDR3 coding sequence is TGTGCCAGCGCTACAGGGAGGGCCGAGCAGTACTTC. Amino acids: CASATGRAEQYF.

This clonotype was found a few times. The J gene is TRBJ2-5, the V gene TRBV20-1; weak D call: TRBD2 (6 bases). Looked up from germline, CDR1 is DFQATT and CDR2 is SNEGSKA (reference sequence). V gave up 0 bases and J gave up 5 bases, with 13 bases separating them. The CDR3 covers 14 residues. CDR3 bases: TGCAGTGCTAGAGATCGGCGAGGAGGGGAGACCCAGTACTTC. Its protein product is CSARDRRGGETQYF.

This clonotype was detected many times. V usage is TRBV3-1 and J usage is TRBJ1-2; D is uncertain. The CDR3 has 13 amino acids. The V end lost 4 bases, the J end lost 8 bases, and 14 bases lay between the germline ends. Germline-derived CDR1 and CDR2 are LGHDT and YNNKEL (reference sequence). CDR3 coding DNA: TGTGCCAGCAGCCTAGGCGACGAGGGCGGCTACACCTTC. Translated, it gives CASSLGDEGGYTF.

This clonotype was picked up many times. The chain recombines TRBV12-3 or TRBV12-4 with TRBJ1-1; no firm D call. With 3 bases removed from V and 5 bases from J, the gap between germline ends came to 7 bases. This CDR3 has 12 residues. The CDR3 nucleotides read TGTGCCAGCAGTTTGCGGTGGACTGAAGCTTTCTTT. Protein product: CASSLRWTEAFF.

This clonotype was detected a few times. This sequence joins TRBV5-1 and TRBJ2-3, with D unresolved. V was cut by 5 bases and J by 2 bases, with 18 bases left in between. There are 16 residues in the CDR3. Germline CDR1 reads SGHRS; CDR2 reads YFSETQ. The CDR3 loop reads CASSSTPARLTDTQYF. CDR3 nucleotides: TGCGCCAGCAGTTCTACCCCTGCTAGGCTCACAGATACGCAGTATTTT.

The chain links TRBV5-1 to TRBJ1-1; 7 bases agree with TRBD1. CDR1 is SGHRS, CDR2 YFSETQ, per germline. Trimming cost V 2 bases and J 7 bases; bases outside gene matches: 5. The CDR3 length is 13 residues. DNA of the CDR3: TGCGCCAGCAGCTTAGGGGGCTTGAGTGAAGCTTTCTTT. It is translated as CASSLGGLSEAFF.

The sample holds a few counts of this clonotype. The chain links TRBV12-3 or TRBV12-4 to TRBJ2-5, with 7 bases fitting TRBD1. CDR3 length equals 14 residues. Trimming cost V 4 bases and J 2 bases; bases outside gene matches: 4. CDR3 sequence (DNA): TGTGCCAGCAGTTCACCGGGACAGCAAGAGACCCAGTACTTC. Its translation: CASSSPGQQETQYF.